This T cell receptor (beta chain) appears in the sequencing data of a study of siplizumab effects on memory and regulatory T cells. Study details: Mixed lymphocyte reactions ran in pairs, with siplizumab at around 1 ug/mL or without drug. Study observations and caveats: Significant reduction of alloreactive sequences traceable to unstimulated CD4+ memory cells was observed with siplizumab. There was no confirmation of the suppressive function of proliferating Tregs from siplizumab cultures.

Sequenced by immunoSEQ multiplex PCR; TCRdb stores in-frame clones only, minus some. This table has approximately 13,000 clones, 40% appearing once. Coculturing of the mixed lymphocyte reaction cells was performed at 37°C for under seven days. A remark on this clone: The target antigen is unknown.

V dropped 0 bases and J dropped 3; count of bases not matched to a gene: 14. The CDR3 contains 18 residues. Germline CDR1 is LGHNA and CDR2 is YNFKEQ. The sequenced material came from CFSE-low (dividing) CD8+ T cells sorted from an allogeneic mixed lymphocyte reaction. V and J are TRBV4-2 and TRBJ2-7; TRBD1 agrees at 7 bases. The sequence was obtained from a human donor in good health; the cells came from an allogeneic mixed lymphocyte reaction. The CDR3 protein is CASSQDFFNVRGNYEQYF. The DNA of the CDR3 is TGTGCCAGCAGCCAAGATTTTTTCAATGTCAGGGGGAACTACGAGCAGTACTTC.